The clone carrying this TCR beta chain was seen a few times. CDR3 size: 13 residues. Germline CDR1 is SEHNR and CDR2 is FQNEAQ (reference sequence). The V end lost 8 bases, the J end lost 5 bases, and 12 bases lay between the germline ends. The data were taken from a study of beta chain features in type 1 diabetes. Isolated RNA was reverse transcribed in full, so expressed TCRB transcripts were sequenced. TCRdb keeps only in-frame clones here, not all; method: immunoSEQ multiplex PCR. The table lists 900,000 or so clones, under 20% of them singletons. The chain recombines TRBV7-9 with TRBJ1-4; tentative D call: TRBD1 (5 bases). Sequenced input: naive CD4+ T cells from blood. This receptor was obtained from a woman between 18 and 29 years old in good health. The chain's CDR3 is CASRGTGNEKLFF. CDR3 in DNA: TGTGCCAGCCGCGGGACGGGCAATGAAAAACTGTTTTTT.